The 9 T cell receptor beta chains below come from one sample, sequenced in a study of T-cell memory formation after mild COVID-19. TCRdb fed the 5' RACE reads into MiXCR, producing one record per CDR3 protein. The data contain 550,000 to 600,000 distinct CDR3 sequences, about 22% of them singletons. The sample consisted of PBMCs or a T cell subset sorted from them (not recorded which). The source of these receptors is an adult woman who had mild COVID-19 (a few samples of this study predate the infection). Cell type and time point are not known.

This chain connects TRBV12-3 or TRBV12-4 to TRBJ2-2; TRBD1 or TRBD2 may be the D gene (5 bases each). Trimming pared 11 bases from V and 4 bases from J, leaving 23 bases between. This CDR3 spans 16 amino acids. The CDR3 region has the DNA TGTGCCGACCCAGCGGTTGGGGCAGGGACCACCGGGGAGCTGTTTTTT. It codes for CADPAVGAGTTGELFF.

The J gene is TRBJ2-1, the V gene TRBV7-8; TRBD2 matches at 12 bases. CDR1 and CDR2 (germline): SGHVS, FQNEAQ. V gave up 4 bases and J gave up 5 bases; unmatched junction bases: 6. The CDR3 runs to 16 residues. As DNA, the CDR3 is TGTGCCAGCAGCTCGAGGACTAGCGGGGAGAACAATGAGCAGTTCTTC. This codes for CASSSRTSGENNEQFF.

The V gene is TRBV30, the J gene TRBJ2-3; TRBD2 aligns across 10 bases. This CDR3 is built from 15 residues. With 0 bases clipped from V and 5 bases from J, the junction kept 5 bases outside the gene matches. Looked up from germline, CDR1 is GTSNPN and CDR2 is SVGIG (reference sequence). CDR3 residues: CAWSVTSGVKDTQYF. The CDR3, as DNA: TGTGCCTGGAGTGTAACTAGCGGGGTGAAAGATACGCAGTATTTT.

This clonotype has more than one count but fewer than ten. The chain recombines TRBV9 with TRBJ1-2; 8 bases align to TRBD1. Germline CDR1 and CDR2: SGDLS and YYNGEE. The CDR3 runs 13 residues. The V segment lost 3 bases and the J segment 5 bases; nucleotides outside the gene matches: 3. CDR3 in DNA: TGTGCCAGCAGCGAGGGACAGGAATATGGCTACACCTTC. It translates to CASSEGQEYGYTF.

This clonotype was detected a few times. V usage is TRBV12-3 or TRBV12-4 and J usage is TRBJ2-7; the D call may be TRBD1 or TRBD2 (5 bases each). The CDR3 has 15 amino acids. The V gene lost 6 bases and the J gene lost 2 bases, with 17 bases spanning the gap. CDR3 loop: CASSPIGTFPYEQYF. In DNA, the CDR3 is TGTGCCAGCAGCCCGATAGGGACGTTTCCCTACGAGCAGTACTTC.

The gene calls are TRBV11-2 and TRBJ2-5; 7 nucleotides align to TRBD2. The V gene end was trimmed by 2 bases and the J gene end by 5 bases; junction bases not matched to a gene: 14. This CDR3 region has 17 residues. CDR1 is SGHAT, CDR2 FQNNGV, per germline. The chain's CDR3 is CASSLLGGITPRETQYF. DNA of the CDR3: TGTGCCAGCAGCTTATTGGGGGGGATCACCCCTCGCGAGACCCAGTACTTC.

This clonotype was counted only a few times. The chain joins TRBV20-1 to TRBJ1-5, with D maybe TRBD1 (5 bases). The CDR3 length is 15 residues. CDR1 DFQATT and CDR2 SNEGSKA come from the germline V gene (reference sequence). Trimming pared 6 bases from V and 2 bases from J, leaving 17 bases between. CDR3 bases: TGCAGTGCCCGCAGCCCGGGGACGGGCAATCAGCCCCAGCATTTT. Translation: CSARSPGTGNQPQHF.

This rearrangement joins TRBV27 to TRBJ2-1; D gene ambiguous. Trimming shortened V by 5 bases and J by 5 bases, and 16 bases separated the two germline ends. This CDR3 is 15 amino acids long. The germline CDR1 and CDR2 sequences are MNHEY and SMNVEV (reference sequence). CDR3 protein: CASSGWAGLDNEQFF. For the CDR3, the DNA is TGTGCCAGCAGTGGTTGGGCAGGCCTCGACAATGAGCAGTTCTTC.

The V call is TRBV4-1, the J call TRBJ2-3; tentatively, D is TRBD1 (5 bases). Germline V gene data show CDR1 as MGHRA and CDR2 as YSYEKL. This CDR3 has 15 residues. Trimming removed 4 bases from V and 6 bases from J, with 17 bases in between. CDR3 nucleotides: TGCGCCAGCAGCCTACTCCTTAGGGGTGGCGATACGCAGTATTTT. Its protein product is CASSLLLRGGDTQYF.